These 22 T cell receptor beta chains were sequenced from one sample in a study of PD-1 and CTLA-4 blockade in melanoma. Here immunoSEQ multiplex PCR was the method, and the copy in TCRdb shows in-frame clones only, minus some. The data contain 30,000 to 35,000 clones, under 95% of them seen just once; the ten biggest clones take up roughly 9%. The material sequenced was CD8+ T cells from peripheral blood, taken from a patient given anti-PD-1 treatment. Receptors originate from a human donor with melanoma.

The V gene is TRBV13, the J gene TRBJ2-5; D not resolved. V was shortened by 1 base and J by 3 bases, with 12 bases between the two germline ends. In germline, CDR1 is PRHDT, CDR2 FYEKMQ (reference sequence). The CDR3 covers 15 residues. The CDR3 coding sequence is TGTGCCAGCAGCTTAGAAGTTGACGGAAAAGAGACCCAGTACTTC. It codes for CASSLEVDGKETQYF.

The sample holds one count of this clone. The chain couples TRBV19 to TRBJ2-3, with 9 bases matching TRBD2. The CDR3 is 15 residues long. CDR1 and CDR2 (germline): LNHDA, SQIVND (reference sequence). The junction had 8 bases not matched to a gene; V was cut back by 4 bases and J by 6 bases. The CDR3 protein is CASSTGLARGDTQYF. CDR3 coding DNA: TGTGCCAGTAGTACTGGACTAGCGCGGGGGGATACGCAGTATTTT. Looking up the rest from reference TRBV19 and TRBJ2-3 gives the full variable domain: DGGITQSPKYLFRKEGQNVTLSCEQNLNHDAMYWYRQDPGQGLRLIYYSQIVNDFQKGDIAEGYSVSREKKESFPLTVTSAQKNPTAFYLCASSTGLARGDTQYFGPGTRLTVL.

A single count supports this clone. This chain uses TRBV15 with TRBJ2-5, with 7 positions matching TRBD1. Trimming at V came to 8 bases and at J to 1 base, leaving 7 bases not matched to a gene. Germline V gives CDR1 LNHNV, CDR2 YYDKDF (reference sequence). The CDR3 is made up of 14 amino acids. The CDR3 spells CATGTGVRQETQYF. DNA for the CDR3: TGTGCCACCGGTACAGGGGTGCGCCAAGAGACCCAGTACTTC. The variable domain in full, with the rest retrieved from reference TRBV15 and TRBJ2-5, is DAMVIQNPRYQVTQFGKPVTLSCSQTLNHNVMYWYQQKSSQAPKLLFHYYDKDFNNEADTPDNFQSRRPNTSFCFLDIRSPGLGDTAMYLCATGTGVRQETQYFGPGTRLLVL.

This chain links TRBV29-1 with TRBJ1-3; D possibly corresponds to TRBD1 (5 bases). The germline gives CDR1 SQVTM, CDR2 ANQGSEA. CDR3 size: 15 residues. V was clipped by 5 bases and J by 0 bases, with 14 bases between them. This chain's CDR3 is CSVLPGLVSGNTIYF. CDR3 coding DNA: TGCAGCGTTCTTCCGGGACTGGTCTCTGGAAACACCATATATTTT.

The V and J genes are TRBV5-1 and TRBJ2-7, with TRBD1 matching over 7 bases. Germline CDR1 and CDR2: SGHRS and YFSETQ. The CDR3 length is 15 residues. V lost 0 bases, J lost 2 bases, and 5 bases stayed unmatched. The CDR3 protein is CASSLEGTATYEQYF. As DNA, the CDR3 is TGCGCCAGCAGCTTGGAAGGGACAGCAACCTACGAGCAGTACTTC.

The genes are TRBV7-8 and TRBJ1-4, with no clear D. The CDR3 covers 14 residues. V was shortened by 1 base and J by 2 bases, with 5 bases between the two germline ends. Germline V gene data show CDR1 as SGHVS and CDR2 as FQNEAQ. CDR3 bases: TGTGCCAGCAGCTTAGGGCCTACTAATGAAAAACTGTTTTTT. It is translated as CASSLGPTNEKLFF. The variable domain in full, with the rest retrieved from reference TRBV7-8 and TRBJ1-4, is GAGVSQSPRYKVAKRGQDVALRCDPISGHVSLFWYQQALGQGPEFLTYFQNEAQLDKSGLPSDRFFAERPEGSVSTLKIQRTQQEDSAVYLCASSLGPTNEKLFFGSGTQLSVL.

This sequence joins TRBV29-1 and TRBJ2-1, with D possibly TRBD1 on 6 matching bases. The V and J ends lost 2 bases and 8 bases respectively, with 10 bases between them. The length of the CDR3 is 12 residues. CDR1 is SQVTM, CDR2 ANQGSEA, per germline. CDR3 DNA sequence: TGCAGCGTTGAATTCGGGACACATGAGCAGTTCTTC. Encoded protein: CSVEFGTHEQFF.

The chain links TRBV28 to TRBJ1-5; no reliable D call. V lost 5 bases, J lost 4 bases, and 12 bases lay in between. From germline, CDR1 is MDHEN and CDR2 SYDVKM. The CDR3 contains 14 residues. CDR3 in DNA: TGTGCCAGCAGTGACATGGGCCCTAATCAGCCCCAGCATTTT. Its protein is CASSDMGPNQPQHF.

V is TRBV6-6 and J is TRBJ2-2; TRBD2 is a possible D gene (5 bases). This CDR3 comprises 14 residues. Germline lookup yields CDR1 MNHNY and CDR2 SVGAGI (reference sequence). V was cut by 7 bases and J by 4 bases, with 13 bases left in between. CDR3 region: CASTHNRGTGELFF. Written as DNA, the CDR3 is TGTGCCAGCACTCACAACCGGGGCACCGGGGAGCTGTTTTTT.

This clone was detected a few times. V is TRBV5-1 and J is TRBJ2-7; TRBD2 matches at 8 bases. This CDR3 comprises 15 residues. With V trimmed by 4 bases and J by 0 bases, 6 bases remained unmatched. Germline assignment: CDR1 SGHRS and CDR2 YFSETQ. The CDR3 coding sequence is TGCGCCAGCAGCATCACCGGGGGGGCCTCCTACGAGCAGTACTTC. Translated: CASSITGGASYEQYF.

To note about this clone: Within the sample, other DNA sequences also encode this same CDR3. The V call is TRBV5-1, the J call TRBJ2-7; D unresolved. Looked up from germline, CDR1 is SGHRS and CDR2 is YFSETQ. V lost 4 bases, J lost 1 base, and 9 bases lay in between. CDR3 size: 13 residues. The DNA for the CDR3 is TGCGCCAGCAGCCCTACAGAGTCCTACGAGCAGTACTTC. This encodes CASSPTESYEQYF. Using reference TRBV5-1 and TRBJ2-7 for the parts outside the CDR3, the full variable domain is KAGVTQTPRYLIKTRGQQVTLSCSPISGHRSVSWYQQTPGQGLQFLFEYFSETQRNKGNFPGRFSGRQFSNSRSEMNVSTLELGDSALYLCASSPTESYEQYFGPGTRLTVT.

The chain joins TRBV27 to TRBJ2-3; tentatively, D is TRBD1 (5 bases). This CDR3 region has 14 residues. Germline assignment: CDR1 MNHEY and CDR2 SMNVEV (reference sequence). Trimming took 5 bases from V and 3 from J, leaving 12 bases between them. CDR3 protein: CASSDYQGTDTQYF. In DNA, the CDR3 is TGTGCCAGCAGTGATTACCAGGGTACAGATACGCAGTATTTT.

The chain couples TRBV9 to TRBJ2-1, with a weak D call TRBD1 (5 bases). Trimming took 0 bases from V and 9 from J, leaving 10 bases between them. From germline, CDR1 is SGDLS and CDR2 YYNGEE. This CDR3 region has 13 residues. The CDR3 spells CASSVAQGGEQFF. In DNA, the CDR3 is TGTGCCAGCAGCGTAGCTCAGGGTGGTGAGCAGTTCTTC.

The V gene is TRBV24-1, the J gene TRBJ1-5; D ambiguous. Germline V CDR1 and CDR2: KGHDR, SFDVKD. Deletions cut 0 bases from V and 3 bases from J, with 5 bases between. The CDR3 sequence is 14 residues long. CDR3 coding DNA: TGTGCCACCAGTGATTTGGGACTCAATCAGCCCCAGCATTTT. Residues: CATSDLGLNQPQHF.

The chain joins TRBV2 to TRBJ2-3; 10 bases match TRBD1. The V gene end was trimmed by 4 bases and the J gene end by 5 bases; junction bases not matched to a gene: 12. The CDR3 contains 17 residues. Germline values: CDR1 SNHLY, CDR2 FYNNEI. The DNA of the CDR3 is TGTGCCAGCAGTGGGTACCGGGACAGGGGCCGGATAGATACGCAGTATTTT. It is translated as CASSGYRDRGRIDTQYF.

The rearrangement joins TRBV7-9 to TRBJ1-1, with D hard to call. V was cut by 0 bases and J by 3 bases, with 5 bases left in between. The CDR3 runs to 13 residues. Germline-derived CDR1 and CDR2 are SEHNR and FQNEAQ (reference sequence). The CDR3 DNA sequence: TGTGCCAGCAGCTTAGCGTTGGACACTGAAGCTTTCTTT. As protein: CASSLALDTEAFF. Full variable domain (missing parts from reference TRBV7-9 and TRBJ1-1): DTGVSQNPRHKITKRGQNVTFRCDPISEHNRLYWYRQTLGQGPEFLTYFQNEAQLEKSRLLSDRFSAERPKGSFSTLEIQRTEQGDSAMYLCASSLALDTEAFFGQGTRLTVV.

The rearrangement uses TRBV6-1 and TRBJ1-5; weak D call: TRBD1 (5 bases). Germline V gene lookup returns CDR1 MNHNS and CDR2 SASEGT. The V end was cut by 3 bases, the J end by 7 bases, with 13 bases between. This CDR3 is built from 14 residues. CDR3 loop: CASSEAGLGQPQHF. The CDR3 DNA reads TGTGCCAGCAGTGAGGCAGGGCTGGGGCAGCCCCAGCATTTT.

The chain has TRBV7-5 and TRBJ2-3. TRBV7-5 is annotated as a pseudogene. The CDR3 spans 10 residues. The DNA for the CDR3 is TGTGCCACACACACGGAAACGCAGTATTTT. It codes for CATHTETQYF.

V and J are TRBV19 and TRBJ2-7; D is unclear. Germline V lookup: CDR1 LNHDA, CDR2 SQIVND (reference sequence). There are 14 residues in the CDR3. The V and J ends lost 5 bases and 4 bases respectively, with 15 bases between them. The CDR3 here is CASSPLGSTYEQYF. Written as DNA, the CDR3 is TGTGCCAGTAGTCCCCTCGGCTCGACTTACGAGCAGTACTTC.

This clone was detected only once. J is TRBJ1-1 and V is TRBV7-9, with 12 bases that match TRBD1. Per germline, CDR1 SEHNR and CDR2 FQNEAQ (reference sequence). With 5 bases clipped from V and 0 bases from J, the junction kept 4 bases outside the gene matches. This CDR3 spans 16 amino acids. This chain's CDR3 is CASSDGTGGLNTEAFF. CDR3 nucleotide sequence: TGTGCCAGCAGCGATGGGACAGGGGGCTTGAACACTGAAGCTTTCTTT.

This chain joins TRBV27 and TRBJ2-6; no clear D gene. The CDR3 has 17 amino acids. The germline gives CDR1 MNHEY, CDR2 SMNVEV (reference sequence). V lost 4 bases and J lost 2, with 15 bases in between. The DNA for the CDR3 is TGTGCCAGCAGTTCAAGCGATCGAGTAGCTGGGGCCAACGTCCTGACTTTC. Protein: CASSSSDRVAGANVLTF.

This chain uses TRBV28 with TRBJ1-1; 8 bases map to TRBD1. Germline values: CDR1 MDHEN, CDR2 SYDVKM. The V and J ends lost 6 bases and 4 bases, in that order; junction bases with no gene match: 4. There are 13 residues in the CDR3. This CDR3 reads CASRGTGGTEAFF. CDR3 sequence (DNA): TGTGCCAGCAGGGGGACAGGCGGCACTGAAGCTTTCTTT.